This T cell receptor beta chain derives from a study of cytomegalovirus exposure and HLA in healthy donors. Regarding the study as a whole: Rarity characterized most TCR sequences, yet some public TCRs appeared in many donors.

In regard to this clone: No antigen is known for it.

PCR used 60 Vbeta primers and 13 Jbeta primers. Authors' processing steps: Unique TCR beta chains numbered about 72 million in a later analysis, with some 9.9 million shared. Produced via immunoSEQ multiplex PCR; TCRdb's table is partial and in-frame only. V, J and clone size were drawn from that table, and D and trimming were deduced from the DNA. The sample records some 150,000 clones, about 80% being singletons. This CDR3 contains 13 residues. Germline loops: CDR1 MNHEY, CDR2 SMNVEV (reference sequence). V dropped 2 bases and J dropped 10 bases, with 11 bases sitting between them. V usage is TRBV27 and J usage is TRBJ1-4; no clear D. The receptor's source is a man aged 18 to 35 in good health and CMV-seronegative. Sequencing used PBMCs. CDR3 nucleotides: TGTGCCAGCAGTTTAGGGCTCGATGGAAAACTGTTTTTT. This gives the protein CASSLGLDGKLFF. The full variable domain, in which reference TRBV27 and TRBJ1-4 provide the parts outside the CDR3, is EAQVTQNPRYLITVTGKKLTVTCSQNMNHEYMSWYRQDPGLGLRQIYYSMNVEVTDKGDVPEGYKVSRKEKRNFPLILESPSPNQTSLYFCASSLGLDGKLFFGSGTQLSVL.